A single sample is the source of the 17 T cell receptor beta chains below, sequenced in a study of low-dose radiotherapy and immunotherapy resistance in tumors. Gene-specific TRAV and TRBV primers were used for first-strand cDNA, covering alpha and beta chains. Amplification, which lasted approximately 20 PCR cycles, used a constant-region primer and V-primer adapter to amplify TCRs. TCRdb reanalysed the reads using MiXCR and keeps one entry per CDR3 protein. This table has about 60,000 distinct CDR3 sequences, roughly a quarter appearing once. Sample time point: before trial treatment. The material sequenced was PBMCs, taken before treatment. Receptors were obtained from a male donor with prostate cancer.

The rearrangement links TRBV27 to TRBJ2-7; TRBD1 matches 11 bases. Looked up from germline, CDR1 is MNHEY and CDR2 is SMNVEV (reference sequence). The CDR3 runs 15 residues. Trimming cost V 5 bases and J 7 bases; bases outside gene matches: 10. CDR3 DNA sequence: TGTGCCAGCAGTCGCGGACAGGGGGCGACCTGGGAGCAGTACTTC. As protein: CASSRGQGATWEQYF.

By share, this clonotype counts as medium-sized (0.01 to 0.1%). This rearrangement joins TRBV5-5 to TRBJ2-5; D is perhaps TRBD1 (5 bases). V gave up 0 bases and J gave up 2 bases, with 5 bases separating them. This CDR3 has 13 residues. Germline lookup yields CDR1 SGHKS and CDR2 YYEKEE (reference sequence). CDR3 nucleotides: TGTGCCAGCAGCTTGGGACAGCAAGAGACCCAGTACTTC. Its protein is CASSLGQQETQYF.

The table lists this clonotype with many counts. This rearrangement joins TRBV5-1 to TRBJ2-7, with 9 bases identical to TRBD1. The CDR3 contains 14 residues. CDR1 is SGHRS and CDR2 is YFSETQ in the germline V gene. The trim removed 2 bases at V and 5 bases at J, leaving 5 bases unmatched. The chain's CDR3 is CASSFGTGFDEQYF. The CDR3 DNA follows: TGCGCCAGCAGCTTCGGGACAGGGTTTGACGAGCAGTACTTC.

The chain links TRBV5-1 to TRBJ2-3, with 8 bases aligning to TRBD1. CDR3 length equals 13 residues. Germline lookup yields CDR1 SGHRS and CDR2 YFSETQ. With V trimmed by 4 bases and J by 7 bases, 5 bases remained unmatched. The CDR3, as DNA: TGCGCCAGCAGCCCGGACAGGGTATATACGCAGTATTTT. Amino acid sequence: CASSPDRVYTQYF. Filled out from reference TRBV5-1 and TRBJ2-3, the complete variable domain reads KAGVTQTPRYLIKTRGQQVTLSCSPISGHRSVSWYQQTPGQGLQFLFEYFSETQRNKGNFPGRFSGRQFSNSRSEMNVSTLELGDSALYLCASSPDRVYTQYFGPGTRLTVL.

There are many counts of this clonotype. The V gene is TRBV12-3 or TRBV12-4, the J gene TRBJ1-6, with TRBD1 identical over 8 bases. The V gene end was trimmed by 5 bases and the J gene end by 8 bases; junction bases not matched to a gene: 2. The CDR3 is made up of 13 amino acids. The CDR3 here is CASSPTGDSPLHF. CDR3 nucleotide sequence: TGTGCCAGCAGTCCGACAGGGGATTCACCCCTCCACTTT.

This clonotype was detected many times. The CDR3 loop reads CASRLLQGTGELFF. The CDR3 nucleotides are TGTGCCAGCAGGCTACTACAGGGGACCGGGGAGCTGTTTTTT. The rearrangement joins TRBV6-1 to TRBJ2-2, with 7 nucleotides matching TRBD1. Germline CDR1 and CDR2: MNHNS and SASEGT. This CDR3 region has 14 residues. V lost 6 bases, J lost 5 bases, and 6 bases stayed unmatched.

The V gene is TRBV6-8, the J gene TRBJ2-2; perhaps D is TRBD1 or TRBD2 (6 bases each). This CDR3 comprises 13 residues. The V gene's germline CDR1 is MNHGY and CDR2 SAAAGT. The V end was cut by 6 bases, the J end by 6 bases, with 11 bases between. The CDR3 DNA reads as TGTGCCAGCAGGGCAGGGGAGGCCGGGGAGCTGTTTTTT. Its protein is CASRAGEAGELFF.

This clonotype was observed at least ten times. The chain is built from TRBV12-3 or TRBV12-4 and TRBJ2-3, with TRBD2 matching over 10 bases. V shed 4 bases and J 6 bases; nucleotides not matched to a gene: 19. This CDR3 region has 19 residues. The CDR3 DNA reads as TGTGCCAGCAGTTCCCCTTGGAGCGGGAGGGCCCTCGAAAAGGATACGCAGTATTTT. Its translation is CASSSPWSGRALEKDTQYF.

The V and J genes are TRBV27 and TRBJ1-6, with TRBD1 as a possible D gene (5 bases). The length of the CDR3 is 16 residues. The germline V gene encodes CDR1 MNHEY and CDR2 SMNVEV (reference sequence). Trimming took off 3 bases at V and 6 bases at J, with 15 bases between the two ends. CDR3 sequence: CASSFFRGDPNSPLHF. The CDR3 bases are TGTGCCAGCAGTTTTTTCAGAGGGGATCCTAATTCACCCCTCCACTTT.

This clonotype was recorded only once. A far bigger clonotype differs at one base, so this is likely a read error. The chain carries TRBV9 and TRBJ2-1; D not resolved. V shed 2 bases and J shed 10 bases, with 10 bases lying between them. Germline assignment: CDR1 SGDLS and CDR2 YYNGEE. The CDR3 is 12 amino acids. The DNA for the CDR3 is TGTGCCAGCAGCGTGTCGCCCTACGAGCAGTTCTTC. It yields the protein CASSVSPYEQFF.

The chain is built from TRBV6-1 and TRBJ2-5; 13 bases map to TRBD2. V was pared by 6 bases and J by 4 bases, with 2 bases of the junction left unmatched. CDR1 is MNHNS, CDR2 SASEGT, per germline. This CDR3 has 14 amino acids. The CDR3 nucleotides read TGTGCCAGCAGGAGGACTAGCGGGGGAGAGACCCAGTACTTC. It encodes CASRRTSGGETQYF.

This clonotype was seen at least ten times. V is TRBV7-9 and J is TRBJ1-4, with D hard to call. From germline, CDR1 is SEHNR and CDR2 FQNEAQ (reference sequence). The V end lost 3 bases, the J end lost 8 bases, and 16 bases lay between the germline ends. This CDR3 has 15 residues. The CDR3 DNA follows: TGTGCCAGCAGCTTTAAACCCCCTTTGGGGGAAAAACTGTTTTTT. This codes for CASSFKPPLGEKLFF.

At least ten counts were recorded for this clonotype. The chain links TRBV10-3 to TRBJ2-2; no clear D gene. In germline, CDR1 is ENHRY, CDR2 SYGVKD. Trimming took off 0 bases at V and 1 base at J, with 6 bases between the two ends. The CDR3 spans 15 residues. CDR3 amino acids: CAISESTGNTGELFF. In DNA form, the CDR3 reads TGTGCCATCAGTGAGTCTACGGGGAACACCGGGGAGCTGTTTTTT.

This clonotype was picked up many times. At one of its ends the junction is not consistent with the germline gene, which may arise from a read error. The rearrangement joins TRBV5-1 to TRBJ1-1; no reliable D call. The CDR3 is 15 residues long. The V gene's germline CDR1 is SGHRS and CDR2 YFSETQ. The CDR3 loop reads CASSLMVGENTEAFF. Here the CDR3 DNA reads TGTGCCAGCAGCTTGATGGTTGGAGAGAACACTGAAGCTTTCTTT.

This clonotype was picked up a small number of times. This chain links TRBV15 with TRBJ1-5, with 7 bases that match TRBD1. V dropped 3 bases and J dropped 1; count of bases not matched to a gene: 9. Germline-derived CDR1 and CDR2 are LNHNV and YYDKDF (reference sequence). The CDR3 covers 17 residues. The DNA for the CDR3 is TGTGCCACCAGCAGGGTAAACAGGGGTGGCAGCAATCAGCCCCAGCATTTT. Translated, it gives CATSRVNRGGSNQPQHF.

At least ten counts were recorded for this clonotype. The chain combines TRBV10-3 with TRBJ2-1; the match to TRBD1 covers 11 bases. The V gene end was trimmed by 9 bases and the J gene end by 8 bases; junction bases not matched to a gene: 3. The CDR3 spans 12 residues. Germline CDR1 reads ENHRY; CDR2 reads SYGVKD. The CDR3, as DNA: TGTGCCATGGGACAGGGGGACGATGAGCAGTTCTTC. Translating gives CAMGQGDDEQFF.

This clonotype was recorded many times. The rearrangement joins TRBV5-1 to TRBJ2-5; D ambiguous. The CDR3 loop spans 15 amino acids. Trimming pared 0 bases from V and 2 bases from J, leaving 11 bases between. The germline V gene has CDR1 SGHRS and CDR2 YFSETQ. CDR3 in amino acids: CASSLALAVQETQYF. In DNA form, the CDR3 reads TGCGCCAGCAGCTTGGCCTTGGCAGTACAAGAGACCCAGTACTTC.